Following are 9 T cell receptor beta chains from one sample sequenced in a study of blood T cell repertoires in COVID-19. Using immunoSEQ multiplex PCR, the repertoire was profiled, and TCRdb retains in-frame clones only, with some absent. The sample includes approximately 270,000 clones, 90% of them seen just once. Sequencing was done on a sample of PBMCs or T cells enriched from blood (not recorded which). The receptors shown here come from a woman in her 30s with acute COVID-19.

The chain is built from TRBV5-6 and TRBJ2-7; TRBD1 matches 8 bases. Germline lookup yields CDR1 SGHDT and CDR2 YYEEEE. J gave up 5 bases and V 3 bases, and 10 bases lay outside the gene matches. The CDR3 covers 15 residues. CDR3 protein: CASSSTGVALDEQYF. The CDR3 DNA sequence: TGTGCCAGCAGCTCGACAGGGGTGGCTCTCGACGAGCAGTACTTC.

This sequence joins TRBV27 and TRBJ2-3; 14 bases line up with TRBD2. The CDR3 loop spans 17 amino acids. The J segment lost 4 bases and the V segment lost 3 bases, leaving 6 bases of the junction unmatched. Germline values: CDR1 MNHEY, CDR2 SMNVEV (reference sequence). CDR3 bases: TGTGCCAGCAGTTTCCTTGGGACTAGCGGGAGCCCAGATACGCAGTATTTT. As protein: CASSFLGTSGSPDTQYF.

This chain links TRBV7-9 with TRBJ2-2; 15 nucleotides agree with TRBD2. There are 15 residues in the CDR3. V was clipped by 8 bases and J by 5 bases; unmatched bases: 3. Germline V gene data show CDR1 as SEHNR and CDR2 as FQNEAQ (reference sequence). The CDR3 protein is CASGLAGGRTGELFF. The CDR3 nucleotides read TGTGCCAGCGGACTAGCGGGAGGGCGGACCGGGGAGCTGTTTTTT.

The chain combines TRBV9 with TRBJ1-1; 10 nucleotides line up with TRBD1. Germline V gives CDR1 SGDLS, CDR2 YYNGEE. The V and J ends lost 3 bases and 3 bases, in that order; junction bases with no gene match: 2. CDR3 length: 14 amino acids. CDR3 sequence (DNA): TGTGCCAGCAGCGCGGACAGGGGGTACACTGAAGCTTTCTTT. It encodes CASSADRGYTEAFF.

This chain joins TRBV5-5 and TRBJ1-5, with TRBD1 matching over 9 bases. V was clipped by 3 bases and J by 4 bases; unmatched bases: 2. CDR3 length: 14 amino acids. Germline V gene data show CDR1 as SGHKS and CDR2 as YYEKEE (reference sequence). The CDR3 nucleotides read TGTGCCAGCAGCTCGACAGGGGGAAATCAGCCCCAGCATTTT. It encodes CASSSTGGNQPQHF. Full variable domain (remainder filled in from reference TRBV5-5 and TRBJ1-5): DAGVTQSPTHLIKTRGQQVTLRCSPISGHKSVSWYQQVLGQGPQFIFQYYEKEERGRGNFPDRFSARQFPNYSSELNVNALLLGDSALYLCASSSTGGNQPQHFGDGTRLSIL.

The CDR3 is CASSFRETQYF. In nucleotides, the CDR3 is TGTGCCAGCAGTTTCCGAGAGACCCAGTACTTC. The J gene is TRBJ2-5, the V gene TRBV27; D gene ambiguous. V lost 3 bases, J lost 4 bases, and 3 bases lay in between. CDR3 size: 11 residues. Germline values: CDR1 MNHEY, CDR2 SMNVEV (reference sequence).

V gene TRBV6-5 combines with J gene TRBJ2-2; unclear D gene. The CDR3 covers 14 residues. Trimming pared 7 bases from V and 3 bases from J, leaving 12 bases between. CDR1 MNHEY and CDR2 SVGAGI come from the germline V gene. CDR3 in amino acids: CASIIGPHTGELFF. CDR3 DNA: TGTGCCAGCATCATTGGGCCACACACCGGGGAGCTGTTTTTT.

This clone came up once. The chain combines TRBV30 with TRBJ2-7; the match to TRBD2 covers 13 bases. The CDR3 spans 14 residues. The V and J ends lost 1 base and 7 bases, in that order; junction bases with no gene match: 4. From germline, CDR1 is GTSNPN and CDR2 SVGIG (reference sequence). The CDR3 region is CAWSEGLAGLEQYF. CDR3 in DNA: TGTGCCTGGAGTGAGGGACTAGCGGGATTAGAGCAGTACTTC.

CDR3 nucleotide sequence: TGTGCCAGCAGCCAAGAATCGAAAGCGGGAGAAAGTGAGCAGTTCTTC. Its protein product is CASSQESKAGESEQFF. V usage is TRBV4-2 and J usage is TRBJ2-1; the match to TRBD2 covers 8 bases. CDR3 length: 16 amino acids. The ends lost 0 bases at V and 9 bases at J; junction bases unmatched: 10. The germline gives CDR1 LGHNA, CDR2 YNFKEQ.